This TCR beta chain stems from a study of siplizumab effects on memory and regulatory T cells. Here immunoSEQ multiplex PCR was the method, and the copy in TCRdb shows in-frame clones only, minus some. The sample lists over 35,000 clones, more than 80% seen once, with 0.25% in the top ten. Concerning this clone: The antigen is unknown.

The study took a few donor pairs, and their unstimulated naive, memory, effector memory and TEMRA subsets were sequenced. Study findings and constraints: To unstimulated subsets, only a minor fraction of alloreactive clones could be mapped. Siplizumab conditions gave an average of around 70% Treg-derived mappable alloreactive CD4+ clones, versus about 26% for controls. Researchers did not confirm the suppressive function of proliferating Tregs from siplizumab cultures.

The TCR comes from a human donor in good health. Sequencing was done on a sample of naive CD4+ T cells sorted from blood.

CDR3 in DNA: TGTGCCAGCAGCGGGACTAGCTTGGATACGCAGTATTTT. Residues: CASSGTSLDTQYF. The chain employs TRBV9 and TRBJ2-3; TRBD2 agrees at 8 bases. The germline V gene encodes CDR1 SGDLS and CDR2 YYNGEE. CDR3 length: 13 residues. V was clipped by 3 bases and J by 6 bases; unmatched bases: 3.